The 17 T cell receptor beta chains below come from one sample, sequenced in a study of blood T cell repertoires in COVID-19. Clones were sequenced by immunoSEQ multiplex PCR, and TCRdb holds only the in-frame ones, with some missing. Among roughly 85,000 clones listed, 75% to 90% were seen once. Source material: peripheral blood. These receptors were obtained from a man aged 50 to 60 with active or convalescent COVID-19.

The chain is built from TRBV5-1 and TRBJ2-3; tentative D call: TRBD2 (5 bases). Germline V lookup: CDR1 SGHRS, CDR2 YFSETQ. V dropped 0 bases and J dropped 2 bases, with 10 bases sitting between them. The CDR3 loop spans 15 amino acids. CDR3 coding DNA: TGCGCCAGCAGCTTGGGACTACCAGACACAGATACGCAGTATTTT. This translates into CASSLGLPDTDTQYF.

The chain employs TRBV10-3 and TRBJ2-7; 12 nucleotides align to TRBD2. The CDR3 is 13 residues long. From germline, CDR1 is ENHRY and CDR2 SYGVKD. The CDR3 DNA follows: TGTGGACTAGCGGGAGCCCAAGTCTACGAGCAGTACTTC. Translating gives CGLAGAQVYEQYF.

The V gene is TRBV2, the J gene TRBJ2-4; possibly TRBD1 for D (6 bases). This CDR3 is 14 amino acids long. Trimming stripped 1 base from V and 6 bases from J, with 10 bases between. Germline CDR1 reads SNHLY; CDR2 reads FYNNEI. The CDR3, as DNA: TGTGCCAGCAGTGAAGAGGACAGTACAAACATTCAGTACTTC. As protein: CASSEEDSTNIQYF.

The rearrangement links TRBV21-1 to TRBJ2-2; the DNA was not used to check the table's D call, TRBD1. TRBV21-1 is a known pseudogene. The CDR3 loop spans 18 amino acids. The CDR3 nucleotides are TGTGCCAGCAGCACTCTAACCGGGACAGAGATTAACACCGGGGAGCTGTTTTTT. As protein: CASSTLTGTEINTGELFF.

The genes are TRBV23-1 and TRBJ2-5; D gene ambiguous. TRBV23-1 is identified as an open reading frame with a role that is uncertain. The CDR3 has 14 residues. V was shortened by 8 bases and J by 5 bases, with 18 bases between the two germline ends. CDR3 sequence (DNA): TGCGCCAGCGTAGCTGCTTTCCACCGGGAGACCCAGTACTTC. Its protein is CASVAAFHRETQYF.

The sample holds a few counts of this clone. This rearrangement joins TRBV2 to TRBJ1-5; no definite D call. The germline V gene has CDR1 SNHLY and CDR2 FYNNEI. V was trimmed by 8 bases and J by 0 bases, leaving 11 bases between them. The CDR3 is 14 amino acids. The CDR3 nucleotides are TGTGCCAGCTCTATTCGGTCTAGCAATCAGCCCCAGCATTTT. Translating gives CASSIRSSNQPQHF.

This clone was seen a single time. This chain connects TRBV19 to TRBJ1-5; 8 bases agree with TRBD1. This CDR3 has 14 amino acids. Germline V gene sequence: CDR1 LNHDA, CDR2 SQIVND (reference sequence). The trim removed 7 bases at V and 6 bases at J, leaving 8 bases unmatched. The CDR3 DNA reads TGTGCCAGTAACACCAGGGGGCCCGGTCAGCCCCAGCATTTT. This translates into CASNTRGPGQPQHF.

This chain's CDR3 is CASGSGTLGGYSNQPQHF. In nucleotides, the CDR3 is TGTGCTAGTGGTTCCGGGACGCTAGGGGGCTATAGCAATCAGCCCCAGCATTTT. The rearrangement joins TRBV12-5 to TRBJ1-5; TRBD1 aligns across 7 bases. The CDR3 runs to 18 residues. CDR1 is LGHNT, CDR2 FRNRAP, per germline. The ends lost 4 bases at V and 0 bases at J; junction bases unmatched: 12.

The J gene is TRBJ2-7, the V gene TRBV6-5; perhaps TRBD1 as D (5 bases). The germline gives CDR1 MNHEY, CDR2 SVGAGI. Deletions cut 0 bases from V and 5 bases from J, with 11 bases between. The CDR3 loop spans 14 amino acids. The DNA of the CDR3 is TGTGCCAGCAGTTACTCCCAGGGTGGAGACGAGCAGTACTTC. The encoded protein is CASSYSQGGDEQYF.

V and J are TRBV6-6 and TRBJ2-3, with D possibly TRBD2 on 6 matching bases. Germline CDR1 is MNHNY and CDR2 is SVGAGI (reference sequence). V was clipped by 6 bases and J by 2 bases, with 15 bases between them. This CDR3 spans 15 amino acids. The CDR3, as DNA: TGTGCCAGCAGATCTAGCGTTATATTCACAGATACGCAGTATTTT. Its translation is CASRSSVIFTDTQYF.

The chain uses TRBV19 and TRBJ2-1; TRBD2 matches at 8 bases. Trimming took 2 bases from V and 6 from J; bases not matched to a gene: 18. Per the germline V gene, CDR1 is LNHDA and CDR2 is SQIVND (reference sequence). This CDR3 has 19 amino acids. CDR3: CASSISYSGEGLQPNEQFF. In DNA, the CDR3 is TGTGCCAGTAGTATAAGTTATAGCGGGGAAGGCCTCCAACCCAATGAGCAGTTCTTC.

This CDR3 reads CASSEHGRGRSGYTF. As DNA, the CDR3 is TGTGCCAGCAGTGAACATGGCAGGGGGCGAAGTGGCTACACCTTC. The rearrangement uses TRBV6-1 and TRBJ1-2, with TRBD1 matching 8 bases. Germline CDR1 and CDR2: MNHNS and SASEGT. Trimming at V came to 2 bases and at J to 7 bases, leaving 9 bases not matched to a gene. The CDR3 extends over 15 amino acids.

V is TRBV19 and J is TRBJ2-1; 11 bases match TRBD1. J was trimmed by 4 bases and V by 5 bases; bases with no gene match: 10. This CDR3 is 17 amino acids long. Germline V gives CDR1 LNHDA, CDR2 SQIVND (reference sequence). The CDR3 protein is CASSSDRDRGGYNEQFF. CDR3 bases: TGTGCCAGTAGTTCGGATCGGGACAGGGGGGGGTACAATGAGCAGTTCTTC. The complete variable domain, with remaining parts taken from reference TRBV19 and TRBJ2-1, reads DGGITQSPKYLFRKEGQNVTLSCEQNLNHDAMYWYRQDPGQGLRLIYYSQIVNDFQKGDIAEGYSVSREKKESFPLTVTSAQKNPTAFYLCASSSDRDRGGYNEQFFGPGTRLTVL.

This sequence joins TRBV24-1 and TRBJ2-1; D is perhaps TRBD2 (6 bases). The V gene's germline CDR1 is KGHDR and CDR2 SFDVKD. The CDR3 spans 14 residues. V was pared by 5 bases and J by 8 bases, with 15 bases between. As DNA, the CDR3 is TGTGCCACCAGTGTCGAGACTAGTCTCGATGAGCAGTTCTTC. Translation gives CATSVETSLDEQFF.

CDR3 in DNA: TGTGCCAGTGGTGGGGCGGGAGGGCCTCATACGCAGTATTTT. This codes for CASGGAGGPHTQYF. The rearrangement uses TRBV19 and TRBJ2-3; 9 bases line up with TRBD2. CDR1 LNHDA and CDR2 SQIVND come from the germline V gene (reference sequence). V trimming: 8 bases; J trimming: 7 bases; junction bases outside the gene matches: 10. The CDR3 is 14 amino acids.

V and J are TRBV18 and TRBJ1-6, with D possibly being TRBD1 (5 bases). Trimming cost V 6 bases and J 10 bases, with 22 bases left between them. From germline, CDR1 is KGHSH and CDR2 LQKENI. The length of the CDR3 is 16 residues. CDR3: CASSPGQTNLGSPLHF. The CDR3 bases are TGTGCCAGCTCCCCTGGACAAACGAATCTGGGATCACCCCTCCACTTT.

This chain joins TRBV5-6 and TRBJ2-3; 10 nucleotides agree with TRBD2. This CDR3 contains 15 residues. Germline values: CDR1 SGHDT, CDR2 YYEEEE. The junction had 4 bases not matched to a gene; V was cut back by 1 base and J by 5 bases. The CDR3 nucleotides are TGTGCCAGCAGCTTGTTTACTAGCGGGATAGATACGCAGTATTTT. Translation gives CASSLFTSGIDTQYF.